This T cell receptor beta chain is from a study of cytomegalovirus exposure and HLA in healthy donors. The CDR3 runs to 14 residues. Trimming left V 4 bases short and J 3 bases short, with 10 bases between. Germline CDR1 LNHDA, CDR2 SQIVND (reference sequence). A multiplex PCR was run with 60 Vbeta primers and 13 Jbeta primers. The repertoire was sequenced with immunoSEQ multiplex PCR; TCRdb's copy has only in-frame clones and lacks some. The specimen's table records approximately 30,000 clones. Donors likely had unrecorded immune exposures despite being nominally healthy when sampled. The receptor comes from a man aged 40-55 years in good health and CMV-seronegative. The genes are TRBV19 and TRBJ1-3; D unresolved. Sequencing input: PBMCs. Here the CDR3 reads CASSKIEGGNTIYF. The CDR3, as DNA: TGTGCCAGTAGTAAGATAGAGGGTGGAAACACCATATATTTT.